The rows below give T cell receptor beta chains drawn from one sample of a study of control samples from healthy donors and cancer patients. Repertoires were generated with immunoSEQ multiplex PCR, while TCRdb's copy carries only in-frame clones and drops some. The sample lists roughly 100,000 clones, around 92% seen once, with around 2.3% in the top ten. The sequenced sample was blood. These receptors were taken from a young woman in good health. CDR3s include the opening cysteine and the closing phenylalanine or tryptophan. Fields, in order: clone size, CDR3 length, J gene, V gene, D gene, CDR3 DNA, CDR3 protein. D genes are given only for firm matches. Size tells how often a clone was seen (once, few, many) or the class of an expanded clone, and some rows leave it out.

clone_size: .
cdr3_length: 15
j_call: TRBJ1-5
v_call: TRBV6-5
d_call: .
cdr3_nt: TGTGCCAGCAGTCTGTCGACAGGAAGCAATCAGCCCCAGCATTTT
cdr3_aa: CASSLSTGSNQPQHF

clone_size: once
cdr3_length: 17
j_call: TRBJ1-5
v_call: TRBV29-1
d_call: TRBD1
cdr3_nt: TGCAGCGTTTTGCTTGCGATCGGGACAGGGCGCAATCAGCCCCAGCATTTT
cdr3_aa: CSVLLAIGTGRNQPQHF

clone_size: .
cdr3_length: 13
j_call: TRBJ2-3
v_call: TRBV3-1/TRBV3-2
d_call: TRBD2
cdr3_nt: TGTGCCAGCATAAAGCGGGAGGGGGATACGCAGTATTTT
cdr3_aa: CASIKREGDTQYF

clone_size: .
cdr3_length: 17
j_call: TRBJ2-1
v_call: TRBV4-1
d_call: .
cdr3_nt: TGCGCCAGCAGCCAAGATGACTACCCGAGCTCCTACAATGAGCAGTTCTTC
cdr3_aa: CASSQDDYPSSYNEQFF

clone_size: .
cdr3_length: 19
j_call: TRBJ1-2
v_call: TRBV6-6
d_call: TRBD1
cdr3_nt: TGTGCCAGCAGGCGAATTCCCGGACAGGGGGTTAATTCGGGCTATGGCTACACCTTC
cdr3_aa: CASRRIPGQGVNSGYGYTF

clone_size: .
cdr3_length: 16
j_call: TRBJ2-7
v_call: TRBV6-6
d_call: .
cdr3_nt: TGTGCCAGCAGTTACTCGAGAGGGACAACTTCCTACGAGCAGTACTTC
cdr3_aa: CASSYSRGTTSYEQYF

clone_size: .
cdr3_length: 16
j_call: TRBJ1-1
v_call: TRBV28
d_call: .
cdr3_nt: TGTGCCAGCAGAACCATCCCAGGGGCGGGGGACACTGAAGCTTTCTTT
cdr3_aa: CASRTIPGAGDTEAFF

clone_size: .
cdr3_length: 15
j_call: TRBJ1-3
v_call: TRBV11-2
d_call: .
cdr3_nt: TGTGCCAGCAGCGGGGGGGCCTTCGTAGGGGACACCATATATTTT
cdr3_aa: CASSGGAFVGDTIYF

clone_size: .
cdr3_length: 11
j_call: TRBJ2-5
v_call: TRBV27
d_call: .
cdr3_nt: TGTGCCAGCAGTCTAGGGGAGACCCAGTACTTC
cdr3_aa: CASSLGETQYF

clone_size: .
cdr3_length: 14
j_call: TRBJ1-1
v_call: TRBV7-9
d_call: TRBD1
cdr3_nt: TGTGCCAGCAGCTCACCGGACAGGGCTACTGAAGCTTTCTTT
cdr3_aa: CASSSPDRATEAFF